This TCR beta chain emerged from a study of blood T cell repertoires in COVID-19. On the study more broadly: The cDNA or gDNA used as material had been derived from T cells, B-cell-depleted T cells, or PBMCs.

Participant ages covered roughly 18 to 89 years across around 22 US areas. Authors' methods: Nucleated cell number was recorded as an estimate derived from reference gene primer amplification. Only in-frame clones appear in the TCRdb table, and some are missing; sequencing was by immunoSEQ multiplex PCR. The V and J calls and clone size come from that table; D and trimming were worked out from the DNA. The sample contains 150,000 to 200,000 clones, more than 65% of which appear only once. Germline values: CDR1 SGHKS, CDR2 YYEKEE (reference sequence). V gave up 1 base and J gave up 8 bases, with 12 bases separating them. The CDR3 loop spans 14 amino acids.

This sequence joins TRBV5-5 and TRBJ1-4, with D uncertain. This clonotype originated in a woman in her forties or fifties with acute COVID-19. Sequencing used PBMCs or T cells enriched from blood (not recorded which). The CDR3 nucleotides are TGTGCCAGCAGCTTGAGGTCGACGGGAGAAAAACTGTTTTTT. Its protein product is CASSLRSTGEKLFF. Supplemented by reference TRBV5-5 and TRBJ1-4, the full variable domain reads DAGVTQSPTHLIKTRGQQVTLRCSPISGHKSVSWYQQVLGQGPQFIFQYYEKEERGRGNFPDRFSARQFPNYSSELNVNALLLGDSALYLCASSLRSTGEKLFFGSGTQLSVL.